Listed here is a single T cell receptor (beta chain). Its antigen is undetermined. The sample comes from a study of blood T cells in healthy people across ages. Germline CDR1 reads SGHDT; CDR2 reads YYEEEE. V gave up 0 bases and J gave up 8 bases, with 8 bases separating them. The CDR3 is 13 residues long. Donors were systemically healthy Caucasian individuals from Russia aged roughly 6 to 95 years. A second 7 to 11 cycle PCR used barcoded and J-beta primers. Each CDR3 protein gets one entry after TCRdb re-called the 5' RACE reads with MiXCR. The sample contains approximately 830,000 distinct CDR3 sequences, 55% to 65% of which appear only once. Study-wide findings and caveats: Across the age range, TCR beta diversity per million T cells fell in a roughly linear way. Compared with aged donors, long-lived donors showed fewer expanded clones, suggesting selection. The CMV status of each donor remained undetermined, and this could have confounded shifts in expanded clonotypes.

The rearrangement uses TRBV5-6 and TRBJ1-4; D is ambiguous. This clonotype was obtained from a young man in good health. The specimen sequenced was blood. The CDR3 nucleotides read TGTGCCAGCAGCTTGGGATTTGTCGAAAAACTGTTTTTT. This gives the protein CASSLGFVEKLFF.